Listed below are T cell receptor beta chains from one sample, sequenced in a study of blood T cell repertoires in COVID-19. Sequencing was performed with immunoSEQ multiplex PCR; in TCRdb, only in-frame clones are kept and a portion is missing. Of a few hundred thousand clones in the sample, 85% to 90% were seen once. Sequencing was carried out using PBMCs or T cells enriched from blood (not recorded which). These receptor sequences come from a woman in her 40s who had recovered from COVID-19. Both conserved end residues are part of each CDR3. The D gene is left open where the match is weak. Only part of the rows carry a size: once, few, many, or a class if the clone is expanded.

- TRBJ2-1 TRBD2 TRBV24-1 TGTGCCACCAGTGCCCCGACTAGCGGGAGGGTTGATGAGCAGTTCTTC CATSAPTSGRVDEQFF
- TRBJ1-1 TRBD1 TRBV5-1 TGCGCCAGCAGCGCCGGAGGGGGCGTCTCTGAAGCTTTCTTT CASSAGGGVSEAFF
- TRBJ2-1 - TRBV6-5 TGTGCCACCAACCCAACAGGCTCCTACAATGAGCAGTTCTTC CATNPTGSYNEQFF
- TRBJ1-2 TRBD1 TRBV12-5 TGTGCTAGTGGTCGGACAGGGGGGAACTATGGCTACACCTTC CASGRTGGNYGYTF
- TRBJ1-3 - TRBV5-1 TGCGCCAGCAGCTCAGACACTGGAAACACCATATATTTT CASSSDTGNTIYF
once TRBJ1-2 - TRBV10-3 TGTGCCATCAGTGAAGGGTCCAGGGTGAACTATGGCTACACCTTC CAISEGSRVNYGYTF
- TRBJ1-3 - TRBV7-9 TGTGCCAGCAGCTTAGATCTGGGCATAGGAAACACCATATATTTT CASSLDLGIGNTIYF
- TRBJ2-2 - TRBV14 TGTGCCAGCAGCCCGGCGGGATGGGGGACAGTTCGGACCGGGGAGCTGTTTTTT CASSPAGWGTVRTGELFF
- TRBJ2-7 TRBD2 TRBV24-1 TGTGCCACCAGTGAGAGGACTAGCGGGTCGAACGAGCAGTACTTC CATSERTSGSNEQYF
- TRBJ2-7 TRBD2 TRBV7-8 TGTGCCAGCAGCTTATCTAGCGGGCACTACGAGCAGTACTTC CASSLSSGHYEQYF
- TRBJ2-5 - TRBV5-4 TGTGCCAGCAGCTTGGGGTCGGACCAAGAGACCCAGTACTTC CASSLGSDQETQYF
once TRBJ2-5 - TRBV11-2 TGTGCCAGCAGTCGTCAGGGGCTGAGCGAGACCCAGTACTTC CASSRQGLSETQYF
- TRBJ2-1 - TRBV5-6 TGTGCCAGCAGCTTGATTAGCGGTGAAAATGAGCAGTTCTTC CASSLISGENEQFF
once TRBJ2-1 TRBD1 TRBV6-4 TGTGCCAGCAGTGAAAGTACAGGGGGCGGGGAGCAGTTCTTC CASSESTGGGEQFF
once TRBJ1-6 - TRBV4-1 TGCGCCAGCAGCCAAGATTTGAAGGGGCCTAATTCACCCCTCCACTTT CASSQDLKGPNSPLHF
- TRBJ2-5 TRBD2 TRBV5-8 TGTGCCAGCAGCTTGGGTAGCGGGGAAGAAGAGACCCAGTACTTC CASSLGSGEEETQYF
- TRBJ1-4 - TRBV6-2/TRBV6-3 TGTGCCAGCAGTGACGCGGGGCGGGGGGAAAAACTGTTTTTT CASSDAGRGEKLFF
- TRBJ1-1 - TRBV19 TGTGCCAGTACCAACCGGGGTCAGAACACTGAAGCTTTCTTT CASTNRGQNTEAFF
once TRBJ2-5 - TRBV25-1 TGTGCCAGCAGCGAAGCAGGGAAAGAGACCCAGTACTTC CASSEAGKETQYF
- TRBJ2-4 TRBD2 TRBV27 TGTGCCAGCAGTTTCCCCGCGGGAGGCCTAGCCAAAAACATTCAGTACTTC CASSFPAGGLAKNIQYF
- TRBJ1-1 TRBD1 TRBV29-1 TGCAGCGTCGCAACCGGGACAGCGAACACTGAAGCTTTCTTT CSVATGTANTEAFF
- TRBJ2-7 - TRBV27 TGTGCCAGCAGCCCCCTGGGGAGAGAGACAGGTGCCTACGAGCAGTACTTC CASSPLGRETGAYEQYF
- TRBJ1-2 - TRBV29-1 TGCAGCTCAGACACCTATGGCTACACCTTC CSSDTYGYTF
- TRBJ1-3 TRBD1 TRBV6-5 TGTGCCAGCAAGAGGGACAGCCTAGAGGGAAACACCATATATTTT CASKRDSLEGNTIYF
- TRBJ1-2 - TRBV12-3/TRBV12-4 TGTGCCAGCAGCACTGACAGATACTATGGCTACACCTTC CASSTDRYYGYTF
- TRBJ1-2 - TRBV7-2 TGTGCCAGCAGCCCGGGGAGAGCATGGGGCTATGGCTACACCTTC CASSPGRAWGYGYTF
- TRBJ1-1 TRBD1 TRBV5-4 TGTGCCAGCAGCTTTCGGACAGGGAGGGCCATGAACACTGAAGCTTTCTTT CASSFRTGRAMNTEAFF
- TRBJ2-5 - TRBV7-6 TGTGCCAGCAGCTTAGCGGGGGCAGCTACTAAAGAGACCCAGTACTTC CASSLAGAATKETQYF
few TRBJ1-3 - TRBV4-3 TGCGCCAGCAGCCAAGGGAAGCAGGGCTACACCATATATTTT CASSQGKQGYTIYF
- TRBJ1-1 TRBD1 TRBV24-1 TGTGCCACCAGTGATTTGAGGGACAGGGCGGAAAAGACTGAAGCTTTCTTT CATSDLRDRAEKTEAFF
- TRBJ2-7 TRBD2 TRBV5-1 TGCGCCAGCAGCGGGGGGACTAGCAAATACGAGCAGTACTTC CASSGGTSKYEQYF
- TRBJ1-1 - TRBV18 TGTGCCAGCTCACCAGGGCAGGGAAACACTGAAGCTTTCTTT CASSPGQGNTEAFF